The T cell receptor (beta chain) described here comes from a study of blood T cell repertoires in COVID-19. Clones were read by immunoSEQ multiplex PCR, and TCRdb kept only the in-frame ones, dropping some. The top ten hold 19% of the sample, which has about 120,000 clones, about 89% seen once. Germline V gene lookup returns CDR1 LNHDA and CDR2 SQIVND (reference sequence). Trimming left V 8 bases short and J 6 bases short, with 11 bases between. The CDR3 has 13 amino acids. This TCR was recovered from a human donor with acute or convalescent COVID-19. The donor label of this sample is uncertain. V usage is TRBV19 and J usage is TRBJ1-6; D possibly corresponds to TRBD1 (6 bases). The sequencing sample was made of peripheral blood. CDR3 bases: TGTGCCAGTGGCGGACAGATTAATTCACCCCTCCACTTT. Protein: CASGGQINSPLHF.